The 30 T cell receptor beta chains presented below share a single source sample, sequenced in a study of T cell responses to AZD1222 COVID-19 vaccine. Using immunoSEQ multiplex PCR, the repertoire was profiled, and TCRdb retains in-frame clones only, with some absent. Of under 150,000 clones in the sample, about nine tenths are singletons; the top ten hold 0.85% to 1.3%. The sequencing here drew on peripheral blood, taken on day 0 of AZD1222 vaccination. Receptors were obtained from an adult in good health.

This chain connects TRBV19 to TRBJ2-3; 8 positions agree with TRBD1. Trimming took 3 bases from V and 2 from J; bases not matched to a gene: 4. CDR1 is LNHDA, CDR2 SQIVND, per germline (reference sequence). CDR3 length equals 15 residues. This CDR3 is CASSMAGGLTDTQYF. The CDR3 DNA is TGTGCCAGTAGTATGGCAGGGGGCCTCACAGATACGCAGTATTTT. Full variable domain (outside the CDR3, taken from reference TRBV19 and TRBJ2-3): DGGITQSPKYLFRKEGQNVTLSCEQNLNHDAMYWYRQDPGQGLRLIYYSQIVNDFQKGDIAEGYSVSREKKESFPLTVTSAQKNPTAFYLCASSMAGGLTDTQYFGPGTRLTVL.

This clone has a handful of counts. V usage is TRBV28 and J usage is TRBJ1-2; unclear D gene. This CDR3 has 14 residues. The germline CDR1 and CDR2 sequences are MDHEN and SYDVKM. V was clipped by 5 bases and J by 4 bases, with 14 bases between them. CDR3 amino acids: CASSETGALYGYTF. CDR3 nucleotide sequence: TGTGCCAGCAGTGAAACGGGAGCCCTCTATGGCTACACCTTC.

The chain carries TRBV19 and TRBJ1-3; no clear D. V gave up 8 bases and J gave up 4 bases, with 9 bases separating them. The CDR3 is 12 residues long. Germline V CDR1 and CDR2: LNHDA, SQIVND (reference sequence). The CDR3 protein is CASSPRGNTIYF. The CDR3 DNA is TGTGCCAGTTCGCCTCGGGGAAACACCATATATTTT.

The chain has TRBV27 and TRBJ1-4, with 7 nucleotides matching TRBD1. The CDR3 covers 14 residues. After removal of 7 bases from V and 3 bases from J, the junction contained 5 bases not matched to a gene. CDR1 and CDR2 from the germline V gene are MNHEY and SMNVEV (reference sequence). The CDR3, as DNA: TGTGCCAGCAACAGGGGAAAGGCTAATGAAAAACTGTTTTTT. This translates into CASNRGKANEKLFF.

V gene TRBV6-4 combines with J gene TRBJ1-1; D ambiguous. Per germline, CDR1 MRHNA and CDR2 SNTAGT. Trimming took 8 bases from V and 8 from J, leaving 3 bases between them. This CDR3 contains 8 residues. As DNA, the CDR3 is TGTGCCAGCGTAGAAGCTTTCTTT. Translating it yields CASVEAFF.

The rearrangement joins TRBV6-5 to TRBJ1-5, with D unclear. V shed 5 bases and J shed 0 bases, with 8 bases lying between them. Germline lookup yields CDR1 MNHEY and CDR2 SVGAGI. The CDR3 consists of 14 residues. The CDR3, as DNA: TGTGCCAGCAGTCCAACCTCTAGCAATCAGCCCCAGCATTTT. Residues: CASSPTSSNQPQHF.

DNA for the CDR3: TGTGCCAGCAGTGGTGGGGGGAGCGAAAACATTCAGTACTTC. Its protein product is CASSGGGSENIQYF. The chain has TRBV2 and TRBJ2-4; D possibly corresponds to TRBD2 (6 bases). Germline V gene lookup returns CDR1 SNHLY and CDR2 FYNNEI. V was trimmed by 4 bases and J by 5 bases, leaving 12 bases between them. This CDR3 comprises 14 residues. Complete variable domain (other parts from reference TRBV2 and TRBJ2-4): EPEVTQTPSHQVTQMGQEVILRCVPISNHLYFYWYRQILGQKVEFLVSFYNNEISEKSEIFDDQFSVERPDGSNFTLKIRSTKLEDSAMYFCASSGGGSENIQYFGAGTRLSVL.

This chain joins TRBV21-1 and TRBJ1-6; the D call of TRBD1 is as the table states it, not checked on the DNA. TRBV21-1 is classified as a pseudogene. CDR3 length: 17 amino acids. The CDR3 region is CASSPRAAGAGNSPLHF. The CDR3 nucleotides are TGTGCCAGCAGCCCCCGGGCCGCAGGGGCAGGTAATTCACCCCTCCACTTT.

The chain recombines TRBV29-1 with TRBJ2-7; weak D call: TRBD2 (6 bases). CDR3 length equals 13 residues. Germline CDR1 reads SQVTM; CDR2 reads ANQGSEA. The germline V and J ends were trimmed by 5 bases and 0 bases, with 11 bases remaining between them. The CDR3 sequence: CSVTGLSSYEQYF. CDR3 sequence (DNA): TGCAGCGTTACGGGACTTTCCTCCTACGAGCAGTACTTC.

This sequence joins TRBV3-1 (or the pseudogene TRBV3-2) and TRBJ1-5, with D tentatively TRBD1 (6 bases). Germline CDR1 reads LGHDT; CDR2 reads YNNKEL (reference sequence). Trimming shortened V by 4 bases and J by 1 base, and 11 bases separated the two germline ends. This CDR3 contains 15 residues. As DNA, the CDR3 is TGTGCCAGCAGCCCCTACAGGGCGAGCAATCAGCCCCAGCATTTT. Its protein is CASSPYRASNQPQHF.

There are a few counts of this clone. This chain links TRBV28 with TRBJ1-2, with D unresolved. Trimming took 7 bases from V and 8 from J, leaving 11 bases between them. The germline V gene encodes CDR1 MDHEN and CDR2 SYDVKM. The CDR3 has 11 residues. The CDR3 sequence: CASTSRGGYTF. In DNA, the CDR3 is TGTGCCAGCACCTCTCGAGGAGGCTACACCTTC.

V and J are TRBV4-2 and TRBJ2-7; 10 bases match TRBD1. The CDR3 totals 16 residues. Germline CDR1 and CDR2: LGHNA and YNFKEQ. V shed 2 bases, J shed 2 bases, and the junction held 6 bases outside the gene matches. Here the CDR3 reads CASSQSLGQGAYEQYF. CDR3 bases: TGTGCCAGCAGCCAATCTCTTGGACAGGGGGCCTACGAGCAGTACTTC.

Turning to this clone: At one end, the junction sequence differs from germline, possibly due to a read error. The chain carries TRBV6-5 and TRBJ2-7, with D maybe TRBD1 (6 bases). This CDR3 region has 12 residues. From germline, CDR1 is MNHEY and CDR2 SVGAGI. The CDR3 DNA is TGTGCCAGCAGTTACACAACAGGGCCGAAACAGTTC. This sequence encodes CASSYTTGPKQF.

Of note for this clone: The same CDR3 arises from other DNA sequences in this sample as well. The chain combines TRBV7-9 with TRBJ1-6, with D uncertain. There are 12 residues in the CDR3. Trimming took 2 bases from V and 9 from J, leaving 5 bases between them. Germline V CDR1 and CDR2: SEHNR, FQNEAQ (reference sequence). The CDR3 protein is CASSLSSSPLHF. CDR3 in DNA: TGTGCCAGCAGCTTAAGCAGTTCACCCCTCCACTTT.

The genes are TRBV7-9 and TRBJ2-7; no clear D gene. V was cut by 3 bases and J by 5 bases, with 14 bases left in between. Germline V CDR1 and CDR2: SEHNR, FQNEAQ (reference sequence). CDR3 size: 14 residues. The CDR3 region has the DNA TGTGCCAGCAGCTTCCTCGCAGCTAGTGACGAGCAGTACTTC. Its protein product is CASSFLAASDEQYF.

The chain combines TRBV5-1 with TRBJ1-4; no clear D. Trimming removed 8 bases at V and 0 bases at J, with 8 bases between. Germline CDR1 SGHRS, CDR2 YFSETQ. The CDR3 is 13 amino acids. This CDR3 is CASKGSTNEKLFF. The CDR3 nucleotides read TGCGCCAGTAAGGGATCAACTAATGAAAAACTGTTTTTT.

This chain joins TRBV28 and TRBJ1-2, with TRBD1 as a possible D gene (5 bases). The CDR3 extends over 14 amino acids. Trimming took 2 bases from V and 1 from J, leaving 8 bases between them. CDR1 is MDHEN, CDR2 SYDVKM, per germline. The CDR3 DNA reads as TGTGCCAGCAGTTTAGGGACCCTTAACTATGGCTACACCTTC. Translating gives CASSLGTLNYGYTF.

CDR3 sequence reads: CASLDPGGRSYNEQFF. As DNA, the CDR3 is TGTGCCAGCCTCGACCCGGGGGGTCGTTCCTACAATGAGCAGTTCTTC. This chain uses TRBV25-1 with TRBJ2-1, with TRBD2 identical over 7 bases. Germline-derived CDR1 and CDR2 are MGHDK and SYGVNS. V trimming: 8 bases; J trimming: 1 base; junction bases outside the gene matches: 11. There are 16 residues in the CDR3.

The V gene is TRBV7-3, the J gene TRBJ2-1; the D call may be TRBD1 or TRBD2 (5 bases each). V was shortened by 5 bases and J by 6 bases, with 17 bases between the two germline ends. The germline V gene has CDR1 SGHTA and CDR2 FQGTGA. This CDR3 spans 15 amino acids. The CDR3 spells CASSPGPALLNEQFF. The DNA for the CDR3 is TGTGCCAGCAGCCCGGGACCCGCCCTTCTCAATGAGCAGTTCTTC.

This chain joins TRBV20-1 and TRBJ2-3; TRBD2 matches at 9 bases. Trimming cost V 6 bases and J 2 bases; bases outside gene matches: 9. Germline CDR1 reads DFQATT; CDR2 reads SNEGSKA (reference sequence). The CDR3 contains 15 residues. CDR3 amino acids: CSASRLAVTTDTQYF. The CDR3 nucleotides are TGCAGTGCCAGTAGACTAGCGGTGACCACAGATACGCAGTATTTT.

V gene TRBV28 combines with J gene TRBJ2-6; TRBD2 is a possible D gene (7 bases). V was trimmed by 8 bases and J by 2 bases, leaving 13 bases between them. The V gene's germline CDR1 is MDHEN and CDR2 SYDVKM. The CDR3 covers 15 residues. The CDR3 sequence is CASGQGTTGANVLTF. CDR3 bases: TGTGCCAGCGGGCAGGGGACTACTGGGGCCAACGTCCTGACTTTC.

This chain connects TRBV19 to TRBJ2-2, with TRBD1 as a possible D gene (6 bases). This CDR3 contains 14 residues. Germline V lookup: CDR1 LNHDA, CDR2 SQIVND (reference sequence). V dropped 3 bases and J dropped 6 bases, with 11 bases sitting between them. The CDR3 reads CASSIRGSAGELFF. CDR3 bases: TGTGCCAGTAGTATTAGGGGGAGCGCCGGGGAGCTGTTTTTT.

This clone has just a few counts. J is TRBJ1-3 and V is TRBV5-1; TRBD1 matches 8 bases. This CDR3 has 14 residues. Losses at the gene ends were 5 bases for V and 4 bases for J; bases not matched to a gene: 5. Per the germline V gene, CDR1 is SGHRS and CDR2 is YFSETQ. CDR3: CASSQGAPGNTIYF. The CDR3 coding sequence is TGCGCCAGCAGTCAGGGGGCGCCAGGAAACACCATATATTTT.

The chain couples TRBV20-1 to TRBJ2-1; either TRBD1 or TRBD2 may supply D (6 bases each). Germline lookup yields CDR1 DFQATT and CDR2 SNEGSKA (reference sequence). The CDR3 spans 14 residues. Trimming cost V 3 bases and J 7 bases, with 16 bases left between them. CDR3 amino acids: CSASRGVPKNEQFF. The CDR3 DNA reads TGCAGTGCTAGTAGGGGGGTCCCCAAAAATGAGCAGTTCTTC.

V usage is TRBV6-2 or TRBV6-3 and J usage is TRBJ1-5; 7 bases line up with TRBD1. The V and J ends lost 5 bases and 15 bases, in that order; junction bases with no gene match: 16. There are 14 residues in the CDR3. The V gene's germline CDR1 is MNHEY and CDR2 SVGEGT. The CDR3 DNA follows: TGTGCCAGCAGTCAGGGACAGTACAATCAGGGGGTGCATTTT. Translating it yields CASSQGQYNQGVHF.

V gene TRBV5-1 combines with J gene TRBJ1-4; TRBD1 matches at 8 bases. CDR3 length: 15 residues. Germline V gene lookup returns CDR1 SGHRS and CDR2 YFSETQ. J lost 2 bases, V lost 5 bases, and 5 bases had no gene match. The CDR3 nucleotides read TGCGCCAGCAGGCAGTGGACAGGGACTAATGAAAAACTGTTTTTT. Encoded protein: CASRQWTGTNEKLFF.

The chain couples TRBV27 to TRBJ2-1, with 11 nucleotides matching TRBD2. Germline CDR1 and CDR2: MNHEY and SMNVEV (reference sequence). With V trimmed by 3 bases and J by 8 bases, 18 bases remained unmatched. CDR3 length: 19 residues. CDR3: CASSFKEPGLADPRHEQFF. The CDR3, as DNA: TGTGCCAGCAGTTTCAAAGAGCCGGGACTAGCGGACCCCCGCCATGAGCAGTTCTTC.

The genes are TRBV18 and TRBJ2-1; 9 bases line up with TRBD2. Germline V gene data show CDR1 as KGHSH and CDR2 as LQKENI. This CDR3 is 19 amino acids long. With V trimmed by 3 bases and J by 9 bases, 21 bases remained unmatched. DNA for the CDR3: TGTGCCAGCTCACCCTCACAGGGAACTAGCGGGTATATTGGGAGTGAGCAGTTCTTC. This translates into CASSPSQGTSGYIGSEQFF.

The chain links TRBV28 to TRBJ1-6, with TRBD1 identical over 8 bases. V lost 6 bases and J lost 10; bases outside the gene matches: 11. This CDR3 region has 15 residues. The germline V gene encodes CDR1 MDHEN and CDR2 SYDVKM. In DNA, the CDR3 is TGTGCCAGCAGCGCGCCCCTGACAGGGGACTCACCCCTCCACTTT. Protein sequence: CASSAPLTGDSPLHF.

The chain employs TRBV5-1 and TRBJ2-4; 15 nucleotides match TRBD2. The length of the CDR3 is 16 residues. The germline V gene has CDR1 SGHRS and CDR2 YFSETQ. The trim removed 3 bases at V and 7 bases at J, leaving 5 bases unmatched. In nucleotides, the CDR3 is TGCGCCAGCAGCTGGGGACTAGCGGGAGGCGCTAACATTCAGTACTTC. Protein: CASSWGLAGGANIQYF.